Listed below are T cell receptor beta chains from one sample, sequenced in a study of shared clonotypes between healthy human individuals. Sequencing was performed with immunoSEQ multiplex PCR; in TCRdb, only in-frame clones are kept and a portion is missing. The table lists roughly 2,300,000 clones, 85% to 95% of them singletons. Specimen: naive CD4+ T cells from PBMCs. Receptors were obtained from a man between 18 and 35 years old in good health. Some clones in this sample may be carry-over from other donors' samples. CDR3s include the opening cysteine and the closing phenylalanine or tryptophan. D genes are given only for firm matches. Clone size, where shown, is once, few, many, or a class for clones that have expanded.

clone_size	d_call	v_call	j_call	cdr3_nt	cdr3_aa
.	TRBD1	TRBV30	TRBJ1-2	TGTGCCTGTCCCGGGACAGGGGATGGCTACACCTTC	CACPGTGDGYTF
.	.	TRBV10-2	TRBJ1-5	TGCGCCAGCAGTGCTTGGCAGAACAATCAGCCCCAGCATTTT	CASSAWQNNQPQHF
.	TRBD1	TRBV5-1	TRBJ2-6	TGCGCCAGCAGCCCACAGGGGGCGGGAGGGGCCAACGTCCTGACTTTC	CASSPQGAGGANVLTF
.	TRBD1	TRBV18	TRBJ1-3	TGTGCCAGCTCACCTCTAGGTTGGACAGGGGGAAGAAACACCATATATTTT	CASSPLGWTGGRNTIYF
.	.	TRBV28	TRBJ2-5	TGTGCCAGCAGACAAGAGACCCAGTACTTC	CASRQETQYF
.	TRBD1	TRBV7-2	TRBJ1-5	TGTGCCAGCAGCTTATTGACAGGGACGAATCAGCCCCAGCATTTT	CASSLLTGTNQPQHF
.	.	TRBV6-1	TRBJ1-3	TGTGCCAGCAGTGAAGTGTTAGGACAGAGAAACACCATATATTTT	CASSEVLGQRNTIYF
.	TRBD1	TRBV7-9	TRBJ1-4	TGTGCCAGCAGCTCGGGGACAGGGGACGAAAAACTGTTTTTT	CASSSGTGDEKLFF
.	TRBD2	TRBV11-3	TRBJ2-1	TGTGCCAGCAGCACCAGACTAGCGAATGAGCAGTTCTTC	CASSTRLANEQFF
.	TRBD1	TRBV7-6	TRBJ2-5	TGTGCCAGCAGCTTAAACCAGGGGGCGTTAGGAGAGACCCAGTACTTC	CASSLNQGALGETQYF
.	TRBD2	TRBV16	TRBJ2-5	TGTGCCAGCAGCCAATCGGAAGGACTAGCGGGAGCAGAGACCCAGTACTTC	CASSQSEGLAGAETQYF
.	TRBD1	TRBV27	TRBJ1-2	TGTGCCAGCAGTCCGCGGACAGGGGGCGCAGGGGGGCATGGCTACACCTTC	CASSPRTGGAGGHGYTF
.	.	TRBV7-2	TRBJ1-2	TGTGCCAGCAGCCCGTTCAGGGCCAGATCTAACTATGGCTACACCTTC	CASSPFRARSNYGYTF
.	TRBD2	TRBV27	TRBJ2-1	TGTGCCAGCAGACGACTATATAGCGGGAGTAATGAGCAGTTCTTC	CASRRLYSGSNEQFF
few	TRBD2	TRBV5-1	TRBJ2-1	TGCGCCAGCAGCCAAGGGACTAGTGCTCTTGAGCAGTTCTTC	CASSQGTSALEQFF
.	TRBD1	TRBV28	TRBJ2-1	TGTGCCAGCATACTGGGACAGGCCTACAATGAGCAGTTCTTC	CASILGQAYNEQFF
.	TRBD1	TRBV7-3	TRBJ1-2	TGTGCCAGCAGCTCGGGACAGGGGGCGGCTGGCTACACCTTC	CASSSGQGAAGYTF
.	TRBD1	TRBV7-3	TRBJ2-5	TGTGCCAGCAGCCTCGGGACAGCCACGGGCGTAGAGACCCAGTACTTC	CASSLGTATGVETQYF
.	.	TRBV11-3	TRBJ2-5	TGTGCCAGCAGCTTAGGCGGGACAGAAGAGACCCAGTACTTC	CASSLGGTEETQYF
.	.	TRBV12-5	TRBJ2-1	TGTGCTAGTGGTTTGAGGGGTTATAGGCAGTTCTTC	CASGLRGYRQFF
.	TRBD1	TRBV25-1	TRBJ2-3	TGTGCCAGCAGTACGGGACAGCCCACAGATACGCAGTATTTT	CASSTGQPTDTQYF
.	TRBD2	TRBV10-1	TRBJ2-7	TGCGCCAGCAGCCTTGGACTAGCGGGAGACCGGACCTACGAGCAGTACTTC	CASSLGLAGDRTYEQYF
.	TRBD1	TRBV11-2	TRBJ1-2	TGTGCCAGCAGTCTTAACCGTTTTGGGACAGGGGATAACTATGGCTACACCTTC	CASSLNRFGTGDNYGYTF
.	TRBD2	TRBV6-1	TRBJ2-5	TGTGCCAGCAGCGAAACCTATGGGCCAGGGCTTAACCTAGCGGGAGGGTACCAAGAGACCCAGTACTTC	CASSETYGPGLNLAGGYQETQYF
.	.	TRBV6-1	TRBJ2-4	TGTGCCAGCAGTGAAGCGGCGGGCCTCAGTCTAGCCAAAAACATTCAGTACTTC	CASSEAAGLSLAKNIQYF
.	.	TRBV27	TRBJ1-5	TGTGCCAGCAGTTTAATCGGTTACACGGCGGGTCAGCCCCAGCATTTT	CASSLIGYTAGQPQHF
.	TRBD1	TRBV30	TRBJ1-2	TGTGCCTGGGTCGCTCAGGGGGTGGGTGGCTACACCTTC	CAWVAQGVGGYTF
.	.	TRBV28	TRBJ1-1	TGTGCCAGCAGTTCATATCCTGAAGCTTTCTTT	CASSSYPEAFF
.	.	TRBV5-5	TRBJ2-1	TGTGCCAGCAGCTTTGGACTGGTGAGCTCCTACAATGAGCAGTTCTTC	CASSFGLVSSYNEQFF
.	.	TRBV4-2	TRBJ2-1	TGTGCCAGCAGCCAAGGAGTTAGAGGTGAGCAGTTCTTC	CASSQGVRGEQFF
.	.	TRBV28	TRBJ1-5	TGTGCCAGCAGGACCCAATATGATAGCAATCAGCCCCAGCATTTT	CASRTQYDSNQPQHF
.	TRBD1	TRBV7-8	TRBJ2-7	TGTGCCAGCAGGAACCTACTCCCGGGACAGAGTTACGAGCAGTACTTC	CASRNLLPGQSYEQYF